The 10 T cell receptor beta chains reported below all come from one sample, sequenced in a study of regulatory T cells in long-lasting Graves disease. Time point noted: newly diagnosed GD, antithyroid drugs for less than 3 months. Scientists built the TCR library using RNA that was extracted from PBMCs. Building the TCR beta libraries relied on iRepertoire HTBI primers, and CDR3 regions underwent Arm-PCR. TCRdb independently ran MiXCR on the multiplex PCR reads; one entry per CDR3 protein. This repertoire shows around 360,000 distinct CDR3 sequences, around 15% found once; its top ten account for 20% to 25%. The sample was also linked to a second study, of T cells in Graves' hyperthyroidism and ophthalmopathy.

Sequenced material: peripheral blood mononuclear cells (PBMCs), taken at new diagnosis, from a patient treated with antithyroid drugs. These TCRs come from a woman aged 18-30 years with Graves disease.

J is TRBJ1-2 and V is TRBV29-1; D gene uncertain. The length of the CDR3 is 11 residues. Germline V gene sequence: CDR1 SQVTM, CDR2 ANQGSEA. Trimming took 5 bases from V and 5 from J, leaving 9 bases between them. The CDR3 sequence: CSVLSYYGYTF. CDR3 in DNA: TGCAGCGTTCTGAGTTATTATGGCTACACCTTC.

This clonotype has just a few counts. The chain uses TRBV30 and TRBJ1-5; weak D call: TRBD1 (5 bases). The CDR3 covers 16 residues. With 2 bases removed from V and 1 base from J, the gap between germline ends came to 15 bases. Germline V CDR1 and CDR2: GTSNPN, SVGIG (reference sequence). CDR3 sequence (DNA): TGTGCCTGGAGTCGACAGAGTCAGGGCAGCAATCAGCCCCAGCATTTT. Amino acids: CAWSRQSQGSNQPQHF.

This chain links TRBV5-1 with TRBJ2-3; D call uncertain. CDR1 is SGHRS and CDR2 is YFSETQ in the germline V gene. The V end lost 4 bases, the J end lost 2 bases, and 11 bases lay between the germline ends. The CDR3 consists of 14 residues. The CDR3 sequence: CASSEDGTTDTQYF. Here the CDR3 DNA reads TGCGCCAGCAGCGAGGACGGAACCACAGATACGCAGTATTTT.

This clonotype has a count of ten or more. The chain has TRBV6-1 and TRBJ1-1, with D possibly being TRBD1 (6 bases). CDR3 size: 13 residues. In germline, CDR1 is MNHNS, CDR2 SASEGT. The V end lost 7 bases, the J end lost 7 bases, and 16 bases lay between the germline ends. CDR3 residues: CASTSRGKNEAFF. In nucleotides, the CDR3 is TGTGCCAGCACCAGCAGGGGAAAAAATGAAGCTTTCTTT.

The V call is TRBV4-2, the J call TRBJ1-5, with no clear D. V dropped 0 bases and J dropped 4 bases, with 4 bases sitting between them. The CDR3 runs 13 residues. The germline V gene has CDR1 LGHNA and CDR2 YNFKEQ. CDR3 loop: CASSQEVNQPQHF. The CDR3 DNA reads as TGTGCCAGCAGCCAAGAGGTAAATCAGCCCCAGCATTTT.

This clonotype was found many times. This chain connects TRBV9 to TRBJ2-1; D gene ambiguous. V lost 0 bases, J lost 6 bases, and 10 bases lay in between. Per germline, CDR1 SGDLS and CDR2 YYNGEE. The CDR3 runs 14 residues. CDR3 DNA: TGTGCCAGCAGCGTAGGAGGCAGACTCAATGAGCAGTTCTTC. Protein product: CASSVGGRLNEQFF.

This clonotype was counted many times. V is TRBV14 and J is TRBJ2-1; the D gene is possibly TRBD2 (6 bases). In germline, CDR1 is SGHDN, CDR2 FVKESK. The CDR3 has 18 amino acids. The ends were cut back, 1 base at V and 5 bases at J, with 21 bases in the middle. Written as DNA, the CDR3 is TGTGCCAGCAGCCAAGTATCGGGCTACGGTTCGGGGGACAATGAGCAGTTCTTC. Amino acids: CASSQVSGYGSGDNEQFF. Full variable domain (remainder filled in from reference TRBV14 and TRBJ2-1): EAGVTQFPSHSVIEKGQTVTLRCDPISGHDNLYWYRRVMGKEIKFLLHFVKESKQDESGMPNNRFLAERTGGTYSTLKVQPAELEDSGVYFCASSQVSGYGSGDNEQFFGPGTRLTVL.

This clonotype occurred many times. This chain joins TRBV2 and TRBJ2-1; no firm D call. Germline V gene lookup returns CDR1 SNHLY and CDR2 FYNNEI. The CDR3 sequence is 15 residues long. V dropped 3 bases and J dropped 2 bases, with 11 bases sitting between them. The DNA for the CDR3 is TGTGCCAGCAGTGACTGGCAGGCAACCTACAATGAGCAGTTCTTC. This gives the protein CASSDWQATYNEQFF.

This clonotype occurred many times. The rearrangement joins TRBV27 to TRBJ2-1; D not resolved. The CDR3 is made up of 15 amino acids. Trimming shortened V by 0 bases and J by 6 bases, and 12 bases separated the two germline ends. Per the germline V gene, CDR1 is MNHEY and CDR2 is SMNVEV (reference sequence). The CDR3 loop is CASSLSVGSPNEQFF. The CDR3 DNA reads TGTGCCAGCAGTTTATCGGTCGGCAGCCCCAATGAGCAGTTCTTC.

This clonotype was seen many times. The V and J genes are TRBV27 and TRBJ2-7; D remains unclear. The germline V and J ends were trimmed by 10 bases and 5 bases, with 15 bases remaining between them. This CDR3 region has 12 residues. The germline CDR1 and CDR2 sequences are MNHEY and SMNVEV (reference sequence). CDR3 region: CATRRPPNEQYF. The DNA for the CDR3 is TGTGCCACGCGCCGCCCCCCTAACGAGCAGTACTTC.